These T cell receptor beta chains were read from a single sample in a study of early T cells in non-severe SARS-CoV-2 infection. TCRdb called the 5' RACE reads again in MiXCR, with one record for every CDR3 protein. Among 100,000 to 140,000 distinct CDR3 sequences listed, roughly 10% were seen once. Material for sequencing was whole blood. Receptor source: an adult who was a healthcare worker with PCR-confirmed SARS-CoV-2 infection or an uninfected control (not recorded which). Each CDR3 is given with its conserved first and last residue. D genes are given only for firm matches. Clone size, where shown, is once, few, many, or a class for clones that have expanded.

CDR3 DNA | CDR3 protein | J gene | D gene | clone size | V gene
TGTGCCAGCAGCTCCACGGGGGACGCCAACTACGAGCAGTACTTC | CASSSTGDANYEQYF | TRBJ2-7 | - | few | TRBV12-3/TRBV12-4
TGTGCCAGCAGTTACTCTAGACAACCAACTGAAGCTTTCTTT | CASSYSRQPTEAFF | TRBJ1-1 | - | - | TRBV6-5
TGTGCCAGCAGCATCGGGCCGGGACTAGCGGGAGGTGGTGGCACAGATACGCAGTATTTT | CASSIGPGLAGGGGTDTQYF | TRBJ2-3 | TRBD2 | few | TRBV7-6
TGCAGTGCTAGCGGGCTACTCACTGAGCAGTTCTTC | CSASGLLTEQFF | TRBJ2-1 | - | many | TRBV20-1
TGTGCCAGCAGCAAAGTTGGGGGGTCTGATGAGCAGTTCTTC | CASSKVGGSDEQFF | TRBJ2-1 | - | few | TRBV21-1
TGCGCCAGCAGGCGTTCAACCGAAGGATGGAACACTGAAGCTTTCTTT | CASRRSTEGWNTEAFF | TRBJ1-1 | - | few | TRBV5-1
TGTGCCAGCCCCTGCGGGAGGGGATTTGCCTACGAGCAGTACTTC | CASPCGRGFAYEQYF | TRBJ2-7 | TRBD2 | many | TRBV18
TGTGCCAGCAGTTCCGGGACTAGAGACTACGAGCAGTACTTC | CASSSGTRDYEQYF | TRBJ2-7 | TRBD2 | - | TRBV28
TGTGCCAGCGGGACAGTCGGAAACATTCAGTACTTC | CASGTVGNIQYF | TRBJ2-4 | TRBD1 | many | TRBV2
TGTGCCAGCAGCCCGACAGGGGTTACTGAAGCTTTCTTT | CASSPTGVTEAFF | TRBJ1-1 | TRBD1 | few | TRBV7-9
TGTGCCAGCAGCCCGCCGACTCTCTCCTACAATGAGCAGTTCTTC | CASSPPTLSYNEQFF | TRBJ2-1 | - | - | TRBV7-2
TGTGCCAGCATAAGGGATACTGAAGCTTTCTTT | CASIRDTEAFF | TRBJ1-1 | - | many | TRBV7-9
TGTGCCAGCAGGAAGGGCCGCCGCTCCTACGAGCAGTACTTC | CASRKGRRSYEQYF | TRBJ2-7 | - | few | TRBV12-3/TRBV12-4
TGCAGCGCTGGGGGAGAGCAGTTCTTC | CSAGGEQFF | TRBJ2-1 | - | many | TRBV29-1
TGTGCCAGCCGCGGACAGGCAAACAATGAGCAGTTCTTC | CASRGQANNEQFF | TRBJ2-1 | TRBD1 | few | TRBV6-2/TRBV6-3
TGCGCCAGCAGCCAAGATAAGCGCAATCAGCCCCAGCATTTT | CASSQDKRNQPQHF | TRBJ1-5 | - | many | TRBV4-1
TGTGCCAGCAGTTACGGGACAGGGTTCGGCGGCTACACCTTC | CASSYGTGFGGYTF | TRBJ1-2 | TRBD1 | few | TRBV12-3/TRBV12-4
TGTGCCAGCAGAGATCTAGCGGGAGGAACTGGCGAGCAGTACTTC | CASRDLAGGTGEQYF | TRBJ2-7 | TRBD2 | few | TRBV6-5
TGCAGTGCTAGAAACCGGGACTATGGCTACACCTTC | CSARNRDYGYTF | TRBJ1-2 | - | - | TRBV20-1
TGTGCCAGCAGCTTAGATCGCCGTGGGACAGACTACGAGCAGTACTTC | CASSLDRRGTDYEQYF | TRBJ2-7 | TRBD1 | many | TRBV11-1
TGTGCCAGCAGCCCCAGCGGGGACCACAATGAGCAGTTCTTC | CASSPSGDHNEQFF | TRBJ2-1 | TRBD2 | few | TRBV9
TGCAGTGCTAGATGCAGGCACTCCTACGAGCAGTACTTC | CSARCRHSYEQYF | TRBJ2-7 | - | few | TRBV20-1
TGTGCCAGCAGCCCCCAGGGTGGCTACAATGAGCAGTTCTTC | CASSPQGGYNEQFF | TRBJ2-1 | - | - | TRBV7-2
TGCAGTGCTAGGGGGACTAGCGAGCATGAGCAGTTCTTC | CSARGTSEHEQFF | TRBJ2-1 | TRBD2 | - | TRBV20-1
TGCGCCAGCAGCTCCCCTAGGGGGGCCTACAATGAGCAGTTCTTC | CASSSPRGAYNEQFF | TRBJ2-1 | - | many | TRBV5-1
TGTGCCAGCAGCTGCGGGACTAGCGAGGATGAGCAGTTCTTC | CASSCGTSEDEQFF | TRBJ2-1 | - | many | TRBV21-1
TGTGCCAGCAGCCCAAGCGGGGTCGATGAGCAGTTCTTC | CASSPSGVDEQFF | TRBJ2-1 | TRBD2 | many | TRBV9
TGTGCCAGCAGCCCCCGACAGGAGGGGTTCGTGGGCTACACCTTC | CASSPRQEGFVGYTF | TRBJ1-2 | - | - | TRBV9
TGTGCCAGCAGCGTATTGAAGACCGGGGAGCTGTTTTTT | CASSVLKTGELFF | TRBJ2-2 | - | few | TRBV9
TGTACCAGCAGCTTAGTGCGGCAGACCACAGATACGCAGTATTTT | CTSSLVRQTTDTQYF | TRBJ2-3 | - | - | TRBV7-2
TGTGCCAGCTCACAACAAAGAAACACTGAAGCTTTCTTT | CASSQQRNTEAFF | TRBJ1-1 | - | many | TRBV18
TGTGCCAGTAGCCGCGGGAGGGCCGGAAACATTCAGTACTTC | CASSRGRAGNIQYF | TRBJ2-4 | TRBD2 | many | TRBV19
TGCAGTGCTAGGATGGGACAGGGCTTGATTTTT | CSARMGQGLIF | TRBJ1-4 | TRBD1 | - | TRBV20-1
TGTGCCAGCAGCGTCGGAGCGGAGGAATGGGGCACCGGGGAGCTGTTTTTT | CASSVGAEEWGTGELFF | TRBJ2-2 | - | - | TRBV9
TGCGCCAGCAGCCTCCAACCATCACCTTACACTGAAGCTTTCTTT | CASSLQPSPYTEAFF | TRBJ1-1 | - | few | TRBV4-1
TGCAGCGCCGGACCGCAAGCTTTCTTT | CSAGPQAFF | TRBJ1-1 | - | - | TRBV29-1
TGTGCCAGCAGTTTTGACAGGGATGGGGCCAACGTCCTGACTTTC | CASSFDRDGANVLTF | TRBJ2-6 | TRBD1 | many | TRBV28
TGCAGTGCTAGATCCGAAACAGGGGGTCAGCCCCAGCATTTT | CSARSETGGQPQHF | TRBJ1-5 | TRBD1 | few | TRBV20-1
TGTGCCAGCAGTGAGGCCTTCGACAATGAGCAGTTCTTC | CASSEAFDNEQFF | TRBJ2-1 | - | many | TRBV6-1
TGTGCCAGCAGTTTCCTCGCTAATAGCAATCAGCCCCAGCATTTT | CASSFLANSNQPQHF | TRBJ1-5 | - | few | TRBV27
TGCGCCAGCAGCCAAGGGGGTGTAGGAAGGGAGACCCAGTACTTC | CASSQGGVGRETQYF | TRBJ2-5 | - | few | TRBV4-1
TGTGCCAGCAGGGGCCGAGGGGACACCGGGGAGCTGTTTTTT | CASRGRGDTGELFF | TRBJ2-2 | - | many | TRBV25-1
TGCGCCAGCAGCTTGGTCCCCGGGACAGACGAGCAGTACTTC | CASSLVPGTDEQYF | TRBJ2-7 | TRBD1 | many | TRBV5-1
TGCGCCAGCAGTGGCGGACTGAATGAGCAGTTCTTC | CASSGGLNEQFF | TRBJ2-1 | - | few | TRBV10-2
TGCGCCAGCAGCCAAGAAGCGATCTCCTACAATGAGCAGTTCTTC | CASSQEAISYNEQFF | TRBJ2-1 | - | few | TRBV4-3
TGTGCCAGCAGCATCGGGACTAGCGGGGACGAGCAGTACTTC | CASSIGTSGDEQYF | TRBJ2-7 | TRBD2 | many | TRBV6-8
TGTGCCAGCAGCCCGTACTCAGGGTTGGACGAGCAGTACTTC | CASSPYSGLDEQYF | TRBJ2-7 | - | - | TRBV28
TGTGCCAGCAGCCCGCTTAGCGGGGGGGGCTCCTACAATGAGCAGTTCTTC | CASSPLSGGGSYNEQFF | TRBJ2-1 | TRBD2 | many | TRBV7-8
TGTGCCAGCAGTCTTGAATCGACGGGTGGCTACACCTTC | CASSLESTGGYTF | TRBJ1-2 | - | few | TRBV5-4
TGCAGCGTTGGTGGGGTTACTGAAGCTTTCTTT | CSVGGVTEAFF | TRBJ1-1 | - | - | TRBV29-1
TGTGCCAGCAGGGTGGGCTTACTAGCGGACTACAATGAGCAGTTCTTC | CASRVGLLADYNEQFF | TRBJ2-1 | TRBD2 | few | TRBV12-3/TRBV12-4
TGTGCCAGCAGCTTAACGTTCAGCCTAGCACACGTCCTGACTTTC | CASSLTFSLAHVLTF | TRBJ2-6 | - | - | TRBV7-9
TGTGCCAGCAGCCCCAGAGAGACTGAAGCTTTCTTT | CASSPRETEAFF | TRBJ1-1 | - | many | TRBV7-9
TGTGCCAGCAGCGGCAGGTACGGGGTGAACACCGGGGAGCTGTTTTTT | CASSGRYGVNTGELFF | TRBJ2-2 | - | - | TRBV11-3
TGTGCCAGCAATAGCGGGGGACGGTTCAATGAGCAGTTCTTC | CASNSGGRFNEQFF | TRBJ2-1 | TRBD2 | many | TRBV6-2/TRBV6-3